This T cell receptor (beta chain) was recorded in a study of CD8+ T cells in alopecia areata. The CDR3 is made up of 15 amino acids. Per the germline V gene, CDR1 is SGHRS and CDR2 is YFSETQ. V was shortened by 0 bases and J by 7 bases, with 17 bases between the two germline ends. Study results and caveats: It was lesional scalp, especially alopecia totalis/universalis, that showed higher clonality than normal scalp.

With respect to this clone: The antigen is unknown.

Sequencing relied on a cDNA template that was reverse transcribed from extracted RNA. This table comes from immunoSEQ multiplex PCR, and its TCRdb copy is limited to in-frame clones, with some not included. The sample has roughly 120,000 clones; roughly two fifths are singletons. The TCR was taken from a human donor with alopecia areata. Sequenced sample: CD4+ T cells sorted from blood. The chain couples TRBV5-1 to TRBJ2-7, with a weak D call TRBD2 (6 bases). The CDR3: CASSLAGGISGEQYF. The DNA for the CDR3 is TGCGCCAGCAGCTTGGCCGGGGGAATCTCAGGGGAGCAGTACTTC.